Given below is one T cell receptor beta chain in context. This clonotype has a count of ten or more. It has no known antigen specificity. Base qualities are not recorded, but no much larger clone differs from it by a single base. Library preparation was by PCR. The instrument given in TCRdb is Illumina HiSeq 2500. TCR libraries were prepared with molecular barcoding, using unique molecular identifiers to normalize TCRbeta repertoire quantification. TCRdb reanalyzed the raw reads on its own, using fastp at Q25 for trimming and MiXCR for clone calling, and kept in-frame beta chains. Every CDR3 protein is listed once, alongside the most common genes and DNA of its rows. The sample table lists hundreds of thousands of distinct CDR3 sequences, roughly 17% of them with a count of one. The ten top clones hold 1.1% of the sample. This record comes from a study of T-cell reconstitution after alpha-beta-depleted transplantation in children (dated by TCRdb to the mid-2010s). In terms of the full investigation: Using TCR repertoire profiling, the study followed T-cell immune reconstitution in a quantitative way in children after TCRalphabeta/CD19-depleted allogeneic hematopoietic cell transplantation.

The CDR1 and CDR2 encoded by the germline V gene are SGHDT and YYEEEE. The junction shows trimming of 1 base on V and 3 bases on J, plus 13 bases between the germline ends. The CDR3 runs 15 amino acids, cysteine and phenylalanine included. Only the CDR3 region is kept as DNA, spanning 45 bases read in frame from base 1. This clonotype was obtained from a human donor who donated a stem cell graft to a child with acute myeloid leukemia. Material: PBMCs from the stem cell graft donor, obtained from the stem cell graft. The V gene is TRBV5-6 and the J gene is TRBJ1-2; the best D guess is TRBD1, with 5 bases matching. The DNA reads TGTGCCAGCAGCTTGTGGCAGGGTACCTACTATGGCTACACCTTC. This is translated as CASSLWQGTYYGYTF.